The 25 T cell receptor beta chains reported below all come from one sample, sequenced in a study of CD8 T cells in Susac syndrome. About 0.45 to 1 ug RNA was reverse transcribed with random hexamers. TCRdb fed the immunoSEQ multiplex PCR reads into MiXCR, producing one record per CDR3 protein. Of approximately 150,000 distinct CDR3 sequences in the sample, 90% to 95% were seen once. Specimen: CD4+ T cells from PBMCs. Receptors originate from a human donor in good health.

V gene TRBV6-1 combines with J gene TRBJ2-5, with 15 bases aligning to TRBD2. Germline CDR1 is MNHNS and CDR2 is SASEGT. This CDR3 is 13 amino acids long. The V gene end was trimmed by 11 bases and the J gene end by 5 bases; junction bases not matched to a gene: 3. The CDR3 sequence: CAGTSGGKETQYF. In nucleotides, the CDR3 is TGTGCCGGGACTAGCGGGGGGAAGGAGACCCAGTACTTC.

The chain is built from TRBV12-3 or TRBV12-4 and TRBJ1-1; perhaps TRBD1 as D (5 bases). The CDR3 covers 14 residues. Trimming left V 8 bases short and J 0 bases short, with 13 bases between. CDR3 bases: TGTGCCAGCGCCCAAGGGACGGTGAACACTGAAGCTTTCTTT. The encoded protein is CASAQGTVNTEAFF.

The chain couples TRBV20-1 to TRBJ2-4; 7 nucleotides match TRBD2. V lost 2 bases, J lost 0 bases, and 16 bases stayed unmatched. Per the germline V gene, CDR1 is DFQATT and CDR2 is SNEGSKA (reference sequence). This CDR3 spans 19 amino acids. CDR3 sequence: CSARNVVGGPGLAKNIQYF. In DNA, the CDR3 is TGCAGTGCTAGAAATGTCGTGGGAGGGCCGGGATTAGCCAAAAACATTCAGTACTTC.

The rearrangement links TRBV6-2 or TRBV6-3 to TRBJ2-1; 10 bases agree with TRBD2. The CDR3 runs 14 residues. Losses at the gene ends were 7 bases for V and 6 bases for J; bases not matched to a gene: 6. The germline gives CDR1 MNHEY, CDR2 SVGEGT. CDR3 sequence reads: CASTPSGRANEQFF. The CDR3 DNA is TGTGCCAGCACCCCCAGCGGGAGGGCCAATGAGCAGTTCTTC.

The gene calls are TRBV19 and TRBJ2-1; D may correspond to TRBD1 or TRBD2 (5 bases each). V lost 4 bases and J 9 bases, leaving 13 bases between the germline ends. This CDR3 is 13 amino acids long. Germline V lookup: CDR1 LNHDA, CDR2 SQIVND (reference sequence). The CDR3 sequence: CASSKGNRGEQFF. The CDR3 DNA is TGTGCCAGTAGTAAGGGGAATCGGGGTGAGCAGTTCTTC.

This sequence joins TRBV2 and TRBJ1-5; TRBD1 aligns across 12 bases. V shed 6 bases, J shed 6 bases, and the junction held 9 bases outside the gene matches. Germline assignment: CDR1 SNHLY and CDR2 FYNNEI. There are 16 residues in the CDR3. The CDR3 is CASRGDRGRFGQPQHF. The CDR3 DNA follows: TGTGCCAGCAGGGGGGACAGGGGGCGATTTGGTCAGCCCCAGCATTTT.

The gene calls are TRBV4-3 and TRBJ1-2; 7 nucleotides line up with TRBD1. Trimming cost V 2 bases and J 4 bases; bases outside gene matches: 13. CDR1 is LGHNA and CDR2 is YSLEER in the germline V gene. The CDR3 extends over 17 amino acids. The CDR3 reads CASSQRTGQEVFYGYTF. CDR3 sequence (DNA): TGCGCCAGCAGCCAACGAACCGGACAGGAGGTTTTCTATGGCTACACCTTC.

The genes are TRBV20-1 and TRBJ1-5; tentatively, D is TRBD1 (5 bases). Trimming removed 6 bases from V and 0 bases from J, with 12 bases in between. The CDR3 spans 14 residues. Germline assignment: CDR1 DFQATT and CDR2 SNEGSKA (reference sequence). The CDR3 sequence: CSAPPTDSNQPQHF. As DNA, the CDR3 is TGCAGTGCCCCCCCGACAGATAGCAATCAGCCCCAGCATTTT.

The rearrangement uses TRBV6-2 or TRBV6-3 and TRBJ2-1; D might be TRBD2 (7 bases). Germline V gives CDR1 MNHEY, CDR2 SVGEGT. CDR3 length: 15 residues. V was trimmed by 6 bases and J by 6 bases, leaving 18 bases between them. The chain's CDR3 is CASRLGGLGTNEQFF. The CDR3 nucleotides read TGTGCCAGCAGACTGGGGGGGCTCGGGACCAATGAGCAGTTCTTC.

The J gene is TRBJ2-1, the V gene TRBV19; 13 positions agree with TRBD2. J gave up 9 bases and V 5 bases, and 10 bases lay outside the gene matches. From germline, CDR1 is LNHDA and CDR2 SQIVND (reference sequence). The CDR3 has 16 residues. The CDR3 DNA reads TGTGCCAGTAGTCCTCGACTAGCGGGAGGCCCGGCTGAGCAGTTCTTC. This gives the protein CASSPRLAGGPAEQFF.

This sequence joins TRBV18 and TRBJ2-5; D call uncertain. Germline CDR1 reads KGHSH; CDR2 reads LQKENI. The CDR3 is 14 residues long. Between the trimmed V and J ends, which lost 3 bases and 0 bases, there was a span of 8 bases. Here the CDR3 reads CASSPNGNQETQYF. The DNA for the CDR3 is TGTGCCAGCTCACCCAATGGGAACCAAGAGACCCAGTACTTC.

The CDR3 reads CASSTGTGGPRELFF. In DNA form, the CDR3 reads TGTGCCAGCAGCACCGGGACAGGGGGCCCTAGGGAGCTGTTTTTT. The V gene is TRBV12-3 or TRBV12-4, the J gene TRBJ2-2; 12 nucleotides line up with TRBD1. V was clipped by 6 bases and J by 9 bases; unmatched bases: 8. CDR3 size: 15 residues.

This clonotype occurred once. The gene calls are TRBV28 and TRBJ2-3; tentatively, D is TRBD2 (6 bases). Germline V gene sequence: CDR1 MDHEN, CDR2 SYDVKM. V was pared by 3 bases and J by 6 bases, with 13 bases between. The CDR3 is made up of 14 amino acids. The CDR3 DNA reads TGTGCCAGCAGTTTGGGCGGGGCCCCGGATACGCAGTATTTT. Translating it yields CASSLGGAPDTQYF.

The rearrangement links TRBV30 to TRBJ2-1, with TRBD2 as a possible D gene (5 bases). In germline, CDR1 is GTSNPN, CDR2 SVGIG (reference sequence). The CDR3 totals 17 residues. V was shortened by 0 bases and J by 2 bases, with 17 bases between the two germline ends. In DNA form, the CDR3 reads TGTGCCTGGAGTGTACCCGGACTGGCCCGCACCTACAATGAGCAGTTCTTC. This translates into CAWSVPGLARTYNEQFF.

Worth noting for this clonotype: Its ends do not fully match the called genes, so a read error is possible. This chain connects TRBV7-7 to TRBJ2-3; 14 nucleotides line up with TRBD2. CDR1 and CDR2 from the germline V gene are SSHAT and FNYEAQ (reference sequence). This CDR3 contains 16 residues. CDR3 loop: CASSRGLAGATDTQYF. CDR3 coding DNA: TGTGCTAGCAGCCGGGGACTAGCGGGAGCAACAGATACGCAGTATTTT.

The rearrangement links TRBV30 to TRBJ1-2; D gene unclear. This CDR3 contains 13 residues. The ends were cut back, 0 bases at V and 4 bases at J, with 9 bases in the middle. Looked up from germline, CDR1 is GTSNPN and CDR2 is SVGIG (reference sequence). In DNA, the CDR3 is TGTGCCTGGAGTGTACTCCTCCCCTATGGCTACACCTTC. Translating it yields CAWSVLLPYGYTF.

V gene TRBV5-4 combines with J gene TRBJ2-3; no clear D. The length of the CDR3 is 12 residues. Trimming took 5 bases from V and 4 from J, leaving 8 bases between them. The germline CDR1 and CDR2 sequences are SGHNT and YYREEE (reference sequence). Here the CDR3 reads CASSLHPDTQYF. The CDR3 coding sequence is TGTGCCAGCAGTCTGCATCCAGATACGCAGTATTTT.

CDR3 in amino acids: CASSQDPATTGYYGYTF. The DNA for the CDR3 is TGCGCCAGCAGCCAAGACCCCGCGACAACGGGCTACTATGGCTACACCTTC. The rearrangement joins TRBV4-3 to TRBJ1-2; no reliable D call. Germline values: CDR1 LGHNA, CDR2 YSLEER. CDR3 length: 17 amino acids. Trimming took 0 bases from V and 3 from J, leaving 17 bases between them.

CDR3 sequence (DNA): TGCGCCAGCAGCCAAGCCTACGGATACACTGAAGCTTTCTTT. Its translation: CASSQAYGYTEAFF. The rearrangement uses TRBV4-3 and TRBJ1-1; D is ambiguous. CDR1 and CDR2 from the germline V gene are LGHNA and YSLEER. The CDR3 spans 14 residues. V lost 1 base, J lost 3 bases, and 9 bases lay in between.

This clonotype was counted once. CDR3 DNA: TGTGCCAGCAGCTTGGAGTTAGCTGGGGCCAACGTCCTGACTTTC. Encoded protein: CASSLELAGANVLTF. V is TRBV5-4 and J is TRBJ2-6; D gene ambiguous. Germline CDR1 and CDR2: SGHNT and YYREEE (reference sequence). V was clipped by 0 bases and J by 2 bases, with 6 bases between them. The CDR3 spans 15 residues.

This clonotype was detected once. The chain couples TRBV30 to TRBJ1-1; a possible D gene is TRBD1 (6 bases). The germline gives CDR1 GTSNPN, CDR2 SVGIG (reference sequence). V was trimmed by 7 bases and J by 8 bases, leaving 17 bases between them. The CDR3 covers 12 residues. The CDR3, as DNA: TGTGCCTCCGGAATACAGGGCCGAGAAGCTTTCTTT. The encoded protein is CASGIQGREAFF.

V gene TRBV24-1 combines with J gene TRBJ1-5; D is uncertain. Trimming pared 5 bases from V and 6 bases from J, leaving 10 bases between. CDR3 length: 13 residues. Germline loops: CDR1 KGHDR, CDR2 SFDVKD. The CDR3 DNA sequence: TGTGCCACCAGTGTGGGTTCGGGTCAGCCCCAGCATTTT. Encoded protein: CATSVGSGQPQHF.

The V and J genes are TRBV27 and TRBJ2-2; a possible D gene is TRBD1 (5 bases). Trimming left V 4 bases short and J 1 base short, with 16 bases between. The CDR3 has 17 amino acids. CDR1 MNHEY and CDR2 SMNVEV come from the germline V gene (reference sequence). The CDR3 DNA reads as TGTGCCAGCAGTTCTAAGGGGCGGACGTGGAACACCGGGGAGCTGTTTTTT. Encoded protein: CASSSKGRTWNTGELFF.

The CDR3, as DNA: TGCAGTGCTTCAGGGGGGGTGAACACTGAAGCTTTCTTT. It is translated as CSASGGVNTEAFF. The gene calls are TRBV20-1 and TRBJ1-1; 7 bases match TRBD1. The CDR3 loop spans 13 amino acids. J gave up 0 bases and V 5 bases, and 3 bases lay outside the gene matches. Germline V CDR1 and CDR2: DFQATT, SNEGSKA (reference sequence).

This clonotype was seen a handful of times. The rearrangement joins TRBV9 to TRBJ1-6; D possibly corresponds to TRBD1 (5 bases). The germline V and J ends were trimmed by 0 bases and 9 bases, with 10 bases remaining between them. This CDR3 is 14 amino acids long. CDR1 is SGDLS and CDR2 is YYNGEE in the germline V gene. CDR3: CASSVEGDGSPLHF. The CDR3 region has the DNA TGTGCCAGCAGCGTAGAAGGGGACGGTTCACCCCTCCACTTT.